The 2 T cell receptor beta chains below were found in one sample sequenced in a study of tumor-infiltrating lymphocytes in primary liver carcinoma. A primer in the constant region served to generate TCR beta cDNA from 450 to 600 ng of total RNA. TCR beta libraries came from three nested multiplex PCR rounds using slightly modified ARM-PCR. Two initial PCR rounds of about 11 cycles each paired TRBV1-TRBV30 forward primers with a C-beta reverse primer. One entry per CDR3 protein results from TCRdb running MiXCR on the multiplex PCR reads. The sample yields about 180,000 distinct CDR3 sequences, about 55% seen once. Germline DNA was also extracted, while the blood RNA originated from unsorted whole blood. Sequenced input: peripheral blood. Source of these receptors: a man aged 35 to 55 with primary liver carcinoma and hepatitis B virus infection.

This clonotype was counted only a few times. A much larger clone sits a single nucleotide away, making a read error possible. The J gene is TRBJ2-3, the V gene TRBV11-2; D remains unclear. CDR1 SGHAT and CDR2 FQNNGV come from the germline V gene. The CDR3 is 11 amino acids. Written as DNA, the CDR3 is TGTGCCAGCAGCTTTATGAATACGCACTATTTT. Protein: CASSFMNTHYF.

To note about this clonotype: Mismatch with germline at one junction end may stem from a read error. The chain recombines TRBV11-2 with TRBJ2-5, with 7 bases fitting TRBD2. There are 14 residues in the CDR3. Germline loops: CDR1 SGHAT, CDR2 FQNNGV. CDR3 loop: CASSLTSAGQTRHF. The CDR3 DNA reads as TGTGCCAGCAGCTTAACTAGCGCCGGGCAGACCCGGCACTTC.